The clone carrying this TCR beta chain was seen a few times. No antigen is known for it. This record belongs to a study of spatial heterogeneity in lung cancer. On the study more broadly: Alpha-chain sequences were consistently detected less often than beta-chain sequences. For the average unique TCR and UMI combination, more than eight occurrences appeared in raw reads. Study-wide results and limits: Compared with follow-up, resection was when ubiquitous expanded tumor TCRs appeared in blood more.

The V gene's germline CDR1 is SGHVS and CDR2 FQNEAQ. This CDR3 is built from 15 residues. Losses at the gene ends were 5 bases for V and 1 base for J; bases not matched to a gene: 4. Time point in this sample: sample taken at primary tumor resection. The input material, whole RNA from tumor, nontumor lung or frozen PBMC, was sequenced unsorted. A unique molecular identifier was attached to every TCR cDNA molecule. TCRdb ran MiXCR on the 5' RACE reads and lists one entry per CDR3 protein. Among 43,000 or so distinct CDR3 sequences, roughly 7% were seen once, and the ten largest hold around two fifths. The chain has TRBV7-8 and TRBJ2-2; 7 bases agree with TRBD1. This TCR was sampled from a female donor with early-stage non-small cell lung cancer. Sample: PBMCs, taken at surgery. CDR3 region: CASSPGQLNTGELFF. The CDR3 DNA follows: TGTGCCAGCAGCCCGGGACAGCTGAACACCGGGGAGCTGTTTTTT.